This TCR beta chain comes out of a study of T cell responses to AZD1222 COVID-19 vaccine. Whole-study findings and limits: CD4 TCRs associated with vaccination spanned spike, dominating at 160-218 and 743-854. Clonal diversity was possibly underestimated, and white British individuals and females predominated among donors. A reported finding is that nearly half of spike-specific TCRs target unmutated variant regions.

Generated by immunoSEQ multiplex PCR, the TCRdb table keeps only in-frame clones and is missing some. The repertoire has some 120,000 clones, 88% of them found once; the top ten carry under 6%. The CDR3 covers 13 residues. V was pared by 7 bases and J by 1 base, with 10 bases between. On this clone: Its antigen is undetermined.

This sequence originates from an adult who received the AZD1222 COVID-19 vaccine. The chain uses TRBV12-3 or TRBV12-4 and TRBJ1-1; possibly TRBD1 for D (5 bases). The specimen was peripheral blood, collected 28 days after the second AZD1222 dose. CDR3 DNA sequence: TGTGCCAGCACTTTCGGGGGGAACACTGAAGCTTTCTTT. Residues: CASTFGGNTEAFF.